The clone carrying this T cell receptor (beta chain) was counted a few times. Its specificity is unknown. Every donor provided one heparinised blood draw, which averaged about 110 mL. Staining for CD45RO/CCR7/CD25/CD127/CD95/CD27 allowed sorting of CD4+ naive, central memory, regulatory and stem cell-like memory cells. This record belongs to a study of beta chain features in type 1 diabetes. In the study overall: There was similarity between patients and healthy donors in age, gender and cell yields. General study results and limits: There were fewer insertions and more deletions at the VDJ junctions of type 1 diabetes patients.

cDNA synthesis used the whole RNA isolate, giving expressed TCRB sequences. Method: immunoSEQ multiplex PCR; TCRdb's copy keeps in-frame clones and lacks some. The sample has about 290,000 clones, about 8% seen once; the top ten hold under 1.3%. Trimming stripped 0 bases from V and 2 bases from J, with 8 bases between. There are 14 residues in the CDR3. Germline CDR1 and CDR2: SGDLS and YYNGEE. This clonotype originated in a woman aged 18-29 years in good health. The chain combines TRBV9 with TRBJ2-5; weak D call: TRBD2 (6 bases). The specimen sequenced was central memory CD4+ T cells from blood. CDR3 amino acids: CASSVARGQETQYF. CDR3 DNA: TGTGCCAGCAGCGTAGCCCGGGGGCAAGAGACCCAGTACTTC.